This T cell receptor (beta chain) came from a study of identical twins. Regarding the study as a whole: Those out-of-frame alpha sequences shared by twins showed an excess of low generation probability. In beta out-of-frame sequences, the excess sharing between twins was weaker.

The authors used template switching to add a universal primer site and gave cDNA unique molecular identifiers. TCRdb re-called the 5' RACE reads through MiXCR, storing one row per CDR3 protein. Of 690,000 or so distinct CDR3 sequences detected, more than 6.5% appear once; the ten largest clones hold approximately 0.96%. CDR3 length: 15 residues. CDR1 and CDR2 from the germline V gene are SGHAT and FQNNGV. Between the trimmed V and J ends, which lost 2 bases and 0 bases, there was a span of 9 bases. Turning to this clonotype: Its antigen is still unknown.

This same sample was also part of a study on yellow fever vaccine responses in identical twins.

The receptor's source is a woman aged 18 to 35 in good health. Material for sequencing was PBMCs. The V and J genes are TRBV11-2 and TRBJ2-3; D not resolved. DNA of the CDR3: TGTGCCAGCAGCTTATTAGTCGGAAGCACAGATACGCAGTATTTT. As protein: CASSLLVGSTDTQYF.